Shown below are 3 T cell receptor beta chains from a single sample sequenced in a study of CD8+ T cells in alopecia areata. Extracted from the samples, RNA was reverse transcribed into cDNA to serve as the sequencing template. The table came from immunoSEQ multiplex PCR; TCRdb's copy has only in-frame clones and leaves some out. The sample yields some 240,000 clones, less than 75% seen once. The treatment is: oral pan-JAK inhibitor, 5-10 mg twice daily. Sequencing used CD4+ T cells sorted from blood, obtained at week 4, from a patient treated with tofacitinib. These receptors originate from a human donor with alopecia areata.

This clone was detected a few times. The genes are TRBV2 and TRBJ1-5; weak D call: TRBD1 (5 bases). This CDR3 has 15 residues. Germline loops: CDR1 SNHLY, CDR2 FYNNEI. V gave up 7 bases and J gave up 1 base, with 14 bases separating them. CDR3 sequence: CASNPTRQSNQPQHF. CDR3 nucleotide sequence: TGTGCCAGCAACCCAACCCGACAGAGCAATCAGCCCCAGCATTTT.

The CDR3 sequence: CSARVTHEQFF. Written as DNA, the CDR3 is TGCAGTGCTAGGGTAACGCATGAGCAGTTCTTC. The chain links TRBV20-1 to TRBJ2-1; D remains ambiguous. CDR1 DFQATT and CDR2 SNEGSKA come from the germline V gene (reference sequence). The V end was cut by 3 bases, the J end by 8 bases, with 8 bases between. The CDR3 has 11 residues.

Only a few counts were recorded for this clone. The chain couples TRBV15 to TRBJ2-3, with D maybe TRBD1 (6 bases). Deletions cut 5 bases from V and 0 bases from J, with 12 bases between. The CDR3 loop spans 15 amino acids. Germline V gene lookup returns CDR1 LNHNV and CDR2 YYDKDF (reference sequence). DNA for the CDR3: TGTGCCACCAGCGCTGAGGGGGATAGCACAGATACGCAGTATTTT. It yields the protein CATSAEGDSTDTQYF.